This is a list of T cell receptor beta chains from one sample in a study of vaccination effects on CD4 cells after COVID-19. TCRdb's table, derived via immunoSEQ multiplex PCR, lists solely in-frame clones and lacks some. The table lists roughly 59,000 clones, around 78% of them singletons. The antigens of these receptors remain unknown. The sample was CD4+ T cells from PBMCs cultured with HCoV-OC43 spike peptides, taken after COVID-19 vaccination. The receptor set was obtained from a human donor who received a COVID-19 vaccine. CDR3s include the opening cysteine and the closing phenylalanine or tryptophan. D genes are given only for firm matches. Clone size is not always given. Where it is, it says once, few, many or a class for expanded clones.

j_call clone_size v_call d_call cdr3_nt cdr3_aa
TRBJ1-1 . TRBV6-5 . TGTGCCAGCAGTTCGGGGGGCTTGAACACTGAAGCTTTCTTT CASSSGGLNTEAFF
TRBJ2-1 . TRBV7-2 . TGTGCCAGCAGCTCTCGGGACACCTCGGGTAATGAGCAGTTCTTC CASSSRDTSGNEQFF
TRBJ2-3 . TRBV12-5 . TGTGCTAGTGGTCTTACTGGGGCAGATACGCAGTATTTT CASGLTGADTQYF
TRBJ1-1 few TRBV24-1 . TGTGCCACCAGTGATCCCCCGGTCGGATCGGGAGCTTTCTTT CATSDPPVGSGAFF
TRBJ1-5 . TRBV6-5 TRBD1 TGTGCCAGCGGACAGGGGGCGCATCAGCCCCAGCATTTT CASGQGAHQPQHF
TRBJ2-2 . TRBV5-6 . TGTGCCAGCAGCTTGAGGACGGCGAACACCGGGGAGCTGTTTTTT CASSLRTANTGELFF
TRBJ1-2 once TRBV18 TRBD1 TGTGCCAGCTCACAGGACAGGGAAAACCGAGGCTACACCTTC CASSQDRENRGYTF
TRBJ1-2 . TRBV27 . TGTGCCAGCAGCCCGCGGACCCTTAACCCGTATGGCTACACCTTC CASSPRTLNPYGYTF
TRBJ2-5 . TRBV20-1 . TGCAGTATGAAGGGCCGCGAGACCCAGTACTTC CSMKGRETQYF
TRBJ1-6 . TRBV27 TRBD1 TGTGCCAGCAGCCGGGACAGAGATCCTTATTCACCCCTCCACTTT CASSRDRDPYSPLHF
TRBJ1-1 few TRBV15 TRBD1 TGTGCCACCAGCAGAGATGGGGACTATGCAGGGGGCAACACTGAAGCTTTCTTT CATSRDGDYAGGNTEAFF
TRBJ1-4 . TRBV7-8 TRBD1 TGTGCCAGCAGCCCTTGGGACAGGGGGCTGGCTAATGAAAAACTGTTTTTT CASSPWDRGLANEKLFF
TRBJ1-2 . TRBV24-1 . TGTGCCACCAGTGATTCAGGGGTTGGCTACACCTTC CATSDSGVGYTF
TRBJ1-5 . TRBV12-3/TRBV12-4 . TGTGCCAGCAGTTTCTGGGATGAGCCCCAGCATTTT CASSFWDEPQHF
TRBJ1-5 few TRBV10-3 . TGTGCCATCAGACCGGACAAGGGTCAGCCCCAGCATTTT CAIRPDKGQPQHF
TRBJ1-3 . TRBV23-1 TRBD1 TGCGCCAGCAGTCTTCACAGGGGGGTCGGTGGAAACACCATATATTTT CASSLHRGVGGNTIYF
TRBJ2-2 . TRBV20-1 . TGCAGTGCTAGTTTCAGGACGAACACCGGGGAGCTGTTTTTT CSASFRTNTGELFF
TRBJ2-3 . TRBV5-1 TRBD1 TGCGCCAGCAGCTGGGGGACAGGGGACGATACGCAGTATTTT CASSWGTGDDTQYF
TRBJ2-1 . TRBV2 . TGTGCCAGCAGTGAAAGGGGGGTTTACAATGAGCAGTTCTTC CASSERGVYNEQFF
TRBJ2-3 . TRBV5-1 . TGCGCCAGCAGCCTCAGGGTTACGGATACGCAGTATTTT CASSLRVTDTQYF
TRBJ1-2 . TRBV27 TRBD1 TGTGCCAGCAGAAGGGACAGCACCTTCTATGGCTACACCTTC CASRRDSTFYGYTF
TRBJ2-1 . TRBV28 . TGTGCCAGCATCCTAGTAAGGGGCCGACGGTTCCACTACAATGAGCAGTTCTTC CASILVRGRRFHYNEQFF
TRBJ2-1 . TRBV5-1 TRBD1 TGCGCCAGCAGCTTGTTCGGACAGGGGGTCTTC CASSLFGQGVF
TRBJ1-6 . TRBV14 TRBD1 TGTGCCAGCAGCCAAGCAAGGGGGCGCAAATATAATTCACCCCTCCACTTT CASSQARGRKYNSPLHF